The next 23 T cell receptor beta chains were all read from a single sample in a study of cytomegalovirus exposure and HLA in healthy donors. 13 Jbeta primers and 60 Vbeta primers were used for the PCR. Repertoires were generated with immunoSEQ multiplex PCR, while TCRdb's copy carries only in-frame clones and drops some. The sample has some 76,000 clones, around 85% seen once. The sequenced sample was PBMCs. The receptors here all came from a woman aged 45 to 65 in good health and CMV-seronegative.

There are a few counts of this clone. The chain is built from TRBV28 and TRBJ2-7; a possible D gene is TRBD2 (7 bases). In germline, CDR1 is MDHEN, CDR2 SYDVKM. Trimming took 4 bases from V and 7 from J, leaving 20 bases between them. The CDR3 has 15 amino acids. For the CDR3, the DNA is TGTGCCAGCAGTTCTGATCACGGGGGGCCGGAAGAGCAGTACTTC. Its translation is CASSSDHGGPEEQYF.

This clone has a single count. This rearrangement joins TRBV5-1 to TRBJ2-1; 7 bases align to TRBD1. J lost 6 bases, V lost 2 bases, and 2 bases had no gene match. This CDR3 contains 13 residues. Germline loops: CDR1 SGHRS, CDR2 YFSETQ. CDR3 sequence (DNA): TGCGCCAGCAGCTTAGGGACAGTCAATGAGCAGTTCTTC. It encodes CASSLGTVNEQFF.

The chain couples TRBV4-3 to TRBJ2-5; D is possibly TRBD1 (6 bases). CDR1 and CDR2 (germline): LGHNA, YSLEER. The CDR3 loop spans 15 amino acids. V was shortened by 0 bases and J by 7 bases, with 15 bases between the two germline ends. The chain's CDR3 is CASSQDTKGGRTQYF. The CDR3 DNA follows: TGCGCCAGCAGCCAAGATACTAAAGGGGGACGGACCCAGTACTTC.

The genes are TRBV4-1 and TRBJ1-1; D not resolved. Germline V gene lookup returns CDR1 MGHRA and CDR2 YSYEKL. V lost 4 bases and J 4 bases, leaving 16 bases between the germline ends. CDR3 size: 15 residues. Written as DNA, the CDR3 is TGCGCCAGCAGCCTACCGGGGTTCTCTAGCACTGAAGCTTTCTTT. Its translation is CASSLPGFSSTEAFF.

V is TRBV19 and J is TRBJ1-1, with D perhaps matching TRBD1 (5 bases). This CDR3 is 11 amino acids long. V was trimmed by 10 bases and J by 1 base, leaving 7 bases between them. Germline V CDR1 and CDR2: LNHDA, SQIVND (reference sequence). The CDR3 loop is CATGGNTEAFF. The CDR3 DNA follows: TGTGCCACCGGGGGGAACACTGAAGCTTTCTTT. The full variable domain, rest sourced from reference TRBV19 and TRBJ1-1, is DGGITQSPKYLFRKEGQNVTLSCEQNLNHDAMYWYRQDPGQGLRLIYYSQIVNDFQKGDIAEGYSVSREKKESFPLTVTSAQKNPTAFYLCATGGNTEAFFGQGTRLTVV.

The chain joins TRBV19 to TRBJ1-1, with 8 bases aligning to TRBD1. The CDR3 loop spans 16 amino acids. Unmatched junction bases numbered 8, after V lost 4 bases and J lost 1 base. Germline CDR1 LNHDA, CDR2 SQIVND (reference sequence). The CDR3 region has the DNA TGTGCCAGTAGTACCGTGACAGGGGTTCGGAACACTGAAGCTTTCTTT. Translation: CASSTVTGVRNTEAFF.

This CDR3 reads CASSAGQGGYEQYF. The CDR3 bases are TGTGCCAGCAGCGCCGGACAGGGGGGGTACGAGCAGTACTTC. This rearrangement joins TRBV9 to TRBJ2-7; 10 bases fit TRBD1. The germline V gene encodes CDR1 SGDLS and CDR2 YYNGEE. The CDR3 totals 14 residues. The J segment lost 4 bases and the V segment lost 3 bases, leaving 4 bases of the junction unmatched.

This chain joins TRBV6-5 and TRBJ2-1; 10 bases are a match to TRBD2. CDR1 is MNHEY and CDR2 is SVGAGI in the germline V gene. The CDR3 consists of 16 residues. Trimming at V came to 4 bases and at J to 5 bases, leaving 8 bases not matched to a gene. The DNA for the CDR3 is TGTGCCAGCAGTTCAACAGCGGGGGGGAGTCACAATGAGCAGTTCTTC. Translated: CASSSTAGGSHNEQFF.

The chain carries TRBV7-3 and TRBJ2-1, with 7 nucleotides matching TRBD2. The junction had 6 bases not matched to a gene; V was cut back by 6 bases and J by 1 base. The CDR3 contains 15 residues. Germline V gene data show CDR1 as SGHTA and CDR2 as FQGTGA. CDR3 loop: CASRVRGDSYNEQFF. The CDR3 bases are TGTGCCAGCAGAGTCCGGGGGGATTCCTACAATGAGCAGTTCTTC.

The rearrangement uses TRBV5-6 and TRBJ2-7; 7 bases are shared with TRBD2. This CDR3 has 14 amino acids. Germline V gene lookup returns CDR1 SGHDT and CDR2 YYEEEE. J gave up 4 bases and V 4 bases, and 8 bases lay outside the gene matches. CDR3 protein: CASSKTSRIYEQYF. The CDR3 nucleotides read TGTGCCAGCAGCAAGACTAGCAGGATTTACGAGCAGTACTTC. The entire variable domain, with the rest obtained from reference TRBV5-6 and TRBJ2-7, is as follows: DAGVTQSPTHLIKTRGQQVTLRCSPKSGHDTVSWYQQALGQGPQFIFQYYEEEERQRGNFPDRFSGHQFPNYSSELNVNALLLGDSALYLCASSKTSRIYEQYFGPGTRLTVT.

The chain employs TRBV2 and TRBJ2-3; 16 nucleotides agree with TRBD2. J lost 4 bases, V lost 4 bases, and 8 bases had no gene match. Germline lookup yields CDR1 SNHLY and CDR2 FYNNEI. There are 18 residues in the CDR3. CDR3: CASSVGTSGRARADTQYF. The CDR3 bases are TGTGCCAGCAGTGTCGGGACTAGCGGGAGGGCCCGCGCAGATACGCAGTATTTT.

The chain uses TRBV15 and TRBJ2-7; D not resolved. Trimming took 8 bases from V and 6 from J, leaving 17 bases between them. CDR1 and CDR2 from the germline V gene are LNHNV and YYDKDF (reference sequence). The CDR3 has 13 amino acids. The CDR3 nucleotides read TGTGCCACCGCGGTAGGTCGGGTTGGCGAGCAGTACGTC. This gives the protein CATAVGRVGEQYV.

The chain has TRBV5-1 and TRBJ1-3; the match to TRBD1 covers 8 bases. The CDR3 is made up of 15 amino acids. The germline V gene encodes CDR1 SGHRS and CDR2 YFSETQ. The trim removed 3 bases at V and 0 bases at J, leaving 2 bases unmatched. The CDR3 DNA reads as TGCGCCAGCAGCTCGGACAGGGCCTCTGGAAACACCATATATTTT. Its protein is CASSSDRASGNTIYF.

The chain carries TRBV6-6 and TRBJ2-1; tentatively, D is TRBD1 (6 bases). The germline V and J ends were trimmed by 0 bases and 6 bases, with 12 bases remaining between them. This CDR3 contains 15 residues. Per the germline V gene, CDR1 is MNHNY and CDR2 is SVGAGI (reference sequence). CDR3 sequence reads: CASSYSLRQANEQFF. The CDR3 nucleotides read TGTGCCAGCAGTTACTCGTTGAGACAGGCCAATGAGCAGTTCTTC.

This rearrangement joins TRBV6-1 to TRBJ1-5; D gene ambiguous. CDR3 length equals 15 residues. Trimming left V 4 bases short and J 5 bases short, with 15 bases between. From germline, CDR1 is MNHNS and CDR2 SASEGT. Written as DNA, the CDR3 is TGTGCCAGCAGTGGGGATGGAGGGTTTTATCAGCCCCAGCATTTT. Translated, it gives CASSGDGGFYQPQHF.

V and J are TRBV5-8 and TRBJ1-4; no clear D gene. The length of the CDR3 is 15 residues. Trimming shortened V by 4 bases and J by 7 bases, and 17 bases separated the two germline ends. Per germline, CDR1 SGHTS and CDR2 YDEGEE. The CDR3 nucleotides are TGTGCCAGCAGCGCCGGAGGAGGTATCGGTGAAAAACTGTTTTTT. Protein: CASSAGGGIGEKLFF.

The chain has TRBV5-6 and TRBJ2-5, with D unresolved. Trimming pared 4 bases from V and 4 bases from J, leaving 17 bases between. The germline gives CDR1 SGHDT, CDR2 YYEEEE. CDR3 length equals 15 residues. CDR3 sequence reads: CASSTPTQARETQYF. CDR3 DNA: TGTGCCAGCAGCACCCCGACCCAAGCGAGAGAGACCCAGTACTTC.

To note about this clone: Relative to the germline gene, one junction end is altered; a read error may explain this. The chain has TRBV7-7 and TRBJ2-2, with a possible D match to TRBD2 (7 bases). Germline CDR1 reads SSHAT; CDR2 reads FNYEAQ (reference sequence). The CDR3 runs 15 residues. The CDR3 DNA follows: TGTGCTAGCAGCCGAGGGGGGGCCGGTACCGGGGAGCTGTTTTTT. Translated: CASSRGGAGTGELFF.

This chain joins TRBV10-3 and TRBJ2-5; 12 nucleotides agree with TRBD2. The CDR3 sequence is 14 residues long. Trimming took 6 bases from V and 3 from J; bases not matched to a gene: 2. Per the germline V gene, CDR1 is ENHRY and CDR2 is SYGVKD. CDR3 sequence: CAIRTSGGEETQYF. In nucleotides, the CDR3 is TGTGCCATCAGGACTAGCGGGGGAGAAGAGACCCAGTACTTC.

The chain joins TRBV15 to TRBJ1-1; no definite D call. Germline V gene sequence: CDR1 LNHNV, CDR2 YYDKDF (reference sequence). The V end lost 0 bases, the J end lost 4 bases, and 9 bases lay between the germline ends. The CDR3 totals 14 residues. The CDR3 is CATSRDATFTEAFF. DNA of the CDR3: TGTGCCACCAGCAGAGACGCGACTTTCACTGAAGCTTTCTTT.

This clone is a singleton in its sample. V and J are TRBV16 and TRBJ2-7; TRBD1 matches 7 bases. The V gene end was trimmed by 3 bases and the J gene end by 3 bases; junction bases not matched to a gene: 5. The CDR3 length is 14 residues. Germline values: CDR1 KGHSY, CDR2 FQNENV. CDR3 region: CASSHYDRDYEQYF. The CDR3 nucleotides read TGTGCCAGCAGCCATTACGACAGGGACTACGAGCAGTACTTC.

V gene TRBV4-2 combines with J gene TRBJ1-1; TRBD1 agrees at 7 bases. The germline V gene encodes CDR1 LGHNA and CDR2 YNFKEQ. V lost 2 bases, J lost 2 bases, and 8 bases stayed unmatched. The CDR3 runs to 16 residues. The CDR3 spells CASSQPGQILNTEAFF. CDR3 bases: TGTGCCAGCAGCCAACCGGGACAGATCCTAAACACTGAAGCTTTCTTT.

V gene TRBV5-1 combines with J gene TRBJ2-3; 9 nucleotides line up with TRBD2. Germline values: CDR1 SGHRS, CDR2 YFSETQ. V dropped 0 bases and J dropped 5; count of bases not matched to a gene: 7. The CDR3 extends over 16 amino acids. CDR3 nucleotide sequence: TGCGCCAGCAGCTTGGAGGGCGGGAGGGCCGGAGATACGCAGTATTTT. Translated: CASSLEGGRAGDTQYF. The full variable domain, in which reference TRBV5-1 and TRBJ2-3 provide the parts outside the CDR3, is KAGVTQTPRYLIKTRGQQVTLSCSPISGHRSVSWYQQTPGQGLQFLFEYFSETQRNKGNFPGRFSGRQFSNSRSEMNVSTLELGDSALYLCASSLEGGRAGDTQYFGPGTRLTVL.